Following are 10 T cell receptor beta chains from one sample sequenced in a study of T cell repertoires in cytomegalovirus infection. These receptors have no known antigen. MiXCR was run by TCRdb on the reads, yielding one entry per CDR3 protein. The table includes 100,000 to 150,000 distinct CDR3 sequences, 20% to 30% detected once. Sequencing was carried out using PBMCs, sequenced either directly or after in vitro stimulation (not recorded which). The receptors here all came from a human donor in good health (CMV status not recorded). Some clones in this sample may be carry-over from other donors' samples.

This clonotype was observed at least ten times. The chain employs TRBV7-6 and TRBJ2-5; 13 nucleotides align to TRBD2. The CDR3 is 18 amino acids. Looked up from germline, CDR1 is SGHVS and CDR2 is FNYEAQ. Germline trimming cut 3 bases from V and 1 base from J; bases unmatched to any gene: 8. In DNA form, the CDR3 reads TGTGCCAGCAGCTTTTACGAACTAGCGGGAGGGATCCAAGAGACCCAGTACTTC. As protein: CASSFYELAGGIQETQYF.

The rearrangement joins TRBV29-1 to TRBJ2-1; 7 bases fit TRBD1. CDR1 is SQVTM, CDR2 ANQGSEA, per germline. This CDR3 comprises 18 residues. Trimming cost V 5 bases and J 6 bases; bases outside gene matches: 22. CDR3 bases: TGCAGCGTTATCCGGGACAGTGCAAAATATACAAGAGCCAATGAGCAGTTCTTC. It codes for CSVIRDSAKYTRANEQFF.

This clonotype came up a few times. The J gene is TRBJ2-3, the V gene TRBV6-5; TRBD2 might be the D (5 bases). The CDR3 has 14 amino acids. Germline-derived CDR1 and CDR2 are MNHEY and SVGAGI. The germline V and J ends were trimmed by 2 bases and 1 base, with 7 bases remaining between them. The CDR3 region has the DNA TGTGCCAGCAGTTACGGCGGGCGCACAGATACGCAGTATTTT. It yields the protein CASSYGGRTDTQYF.

The rearrangement links TRBV19 to TRBJ2-3; 11 nucleotides line up with TRBD2. The length of the CDR3 is 16 residues. From germline, CDR1 is LNHDA and CDR2 SQIVND (reference sequence). The trim removed 4 bases at V and 7 bases at J, leaving 10 bases unmatched. CDR3 sequence (DNA): TGTGCCAGTAGTACCTATAGCGGGAGGGCCCACAATACGCAGTATTTT. This encodes CASSTYSGRAHNTQYF.

The chain couples TRBV7-3 to TRBJ1-4; D is ambiguous. V shed 1 base and J shed 5 bases, with 8 bases lying between them. This CDR3 spans 14 amino acids. CDR1 and CDR2 from the germline V gene are SGHTA and FQGTGA. The CDR3 nucleotides are TGTGCCAGCAGCTTAAGTCGGCAGAATGAAAAACTGTTTTTT. Translated: CASSLSRQNEKLFF.

This clonotype was found a few times. The gene calls are TRBV19 and TRBJ1-5; TRBD1 aligns across 8 bases. Germline CDR1 reads LNHDA; CDR2 reads SQIVND (reference sequence). With 5 bases clipped from V and 4 bases from J, the junction kept 4 bases outside the gene matches. This CDR3 has 14 residues. The CDR3 here is CASSVQGGNQPQHF. The CDR3 DNA follows: TGTGCCAGTAGTGTACAGGGGGGAAATCAGCCCCAGCATTTT.

The chain links TRBV6-2 or TRBV6-3 to TRBJ2-3; D is unresolved. The CDR3 contains 12 residues. V shed 1 base and J shed 4 bases, with 3 bases lying between them. Germline V lookup: CDR1 MNHEY, CDR2 SVGEGT. CDR3: CASSYWSDTQYF. DNA for the CDR3: TGTGCCAGCAGTTACTGGTCAGATACGCAGTATTTT.

This clonotype was counted only a few times. The rearrangement links TRBV29-1 to TRBJ1-1; D uncertain. The CDR3 is made up of 14 amino acids. V lost 4 bases, J lost 1 base, and 13 bases lay in between. Germline CDR1 and CDR2: SQVTM and ANQGSEA. CDR3 amino acids: CSVALRAPNTEAFF. The CDR3 DNA sequence: TGCAGCGTTGCCCTACGGGCCCCGAACACTGAAGCTTTCTTT.

The J gene is TRBJ2-7, the V gene TRBV5-4; 15 bases fit TRBD2. The CDR3 is made up of 15 amino acids. In germline, CDR1 is SGHNT, CDR2 YYREEE (reference sequence). V dropped 7 bases and J dropped 0; count of bases not matched to a gene: 2. DNA of the CDR3: TGTGCCAGCGGGACTAGCGGGAGGAGCTCCTACGAGCAGTACTTC. Its translation is CASGTSGRSSYEQYF.

Ten or more counts support this clonotype. The chain uses TRBV4-1 and TRBJ1-5; TRBD1 might be the D (5 bases). The CDR3 consists of 15 residues. V lost 3 bases to trimming and J lost 4 bases, with 13 bases between them. Germline CDR1 MGHRA, CDR2 YSYEKL. CDR3 protein: CASSQSGTGNQPQHF. In DNA form, the CDR3 reads TGCGCCAGCAGCCAGAGTGGGACTGGAAATCAGCCCCAGCATTTT.